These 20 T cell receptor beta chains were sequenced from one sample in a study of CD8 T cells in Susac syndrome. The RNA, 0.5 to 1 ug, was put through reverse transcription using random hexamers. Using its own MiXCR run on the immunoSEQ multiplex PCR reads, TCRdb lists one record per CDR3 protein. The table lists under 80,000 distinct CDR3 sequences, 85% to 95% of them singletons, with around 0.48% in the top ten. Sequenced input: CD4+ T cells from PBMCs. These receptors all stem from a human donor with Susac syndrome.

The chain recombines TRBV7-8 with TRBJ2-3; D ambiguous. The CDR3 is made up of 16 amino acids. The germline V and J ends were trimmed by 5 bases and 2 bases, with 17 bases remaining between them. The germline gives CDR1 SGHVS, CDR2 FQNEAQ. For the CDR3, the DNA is TGTGCCAGCAGCCCAAAGGTGCAAATGACCACAGATACGCAGTATTTT. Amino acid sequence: CASSPKVQMTTDTQYF. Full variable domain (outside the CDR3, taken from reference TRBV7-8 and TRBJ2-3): GAGVSQSPRYKVAKRGQDVALRCDPISGHVSLFWYQQALGQGPEFLTYFQNEAQLDKSGLPSDRFFAERPEGSVSTLKIQRTQQEDSAVYLCASSPKVQMTTDTQYFGPGTRLTVL.

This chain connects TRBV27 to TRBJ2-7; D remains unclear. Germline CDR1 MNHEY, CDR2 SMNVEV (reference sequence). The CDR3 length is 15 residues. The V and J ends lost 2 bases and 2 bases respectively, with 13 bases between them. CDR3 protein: CASSLTTAPTYEQYF. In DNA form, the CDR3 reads TGTGCCAGCAGTTTAACAACAGCCCCAACCTACGAGCAGTACTTC.

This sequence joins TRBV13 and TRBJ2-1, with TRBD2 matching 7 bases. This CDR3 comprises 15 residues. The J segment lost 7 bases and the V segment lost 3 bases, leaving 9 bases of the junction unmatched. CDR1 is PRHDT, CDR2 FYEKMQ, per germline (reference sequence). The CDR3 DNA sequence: TGTGCCAGCAGCTTTAGCCTAGCGGAAAAAAATGAGCAGTTCTTC. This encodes CASSFSLAEKNEQFF.

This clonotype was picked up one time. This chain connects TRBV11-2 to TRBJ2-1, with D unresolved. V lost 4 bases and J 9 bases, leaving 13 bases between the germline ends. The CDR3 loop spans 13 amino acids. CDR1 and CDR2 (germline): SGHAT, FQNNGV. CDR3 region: CASSSLVNSEQFF. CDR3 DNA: TGTGCCAGCAGCTCCTTAGTGAATAGTGAGCAGTTCTTC.

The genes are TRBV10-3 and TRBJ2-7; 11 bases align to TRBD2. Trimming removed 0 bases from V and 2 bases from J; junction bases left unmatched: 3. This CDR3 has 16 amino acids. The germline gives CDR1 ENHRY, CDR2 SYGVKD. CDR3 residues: CAISESGTSGTYEQYF. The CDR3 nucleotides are TGTGCCATCAGTGAGTCTGGGACTAGCGGTACCTACGAGCAGTACTTC.

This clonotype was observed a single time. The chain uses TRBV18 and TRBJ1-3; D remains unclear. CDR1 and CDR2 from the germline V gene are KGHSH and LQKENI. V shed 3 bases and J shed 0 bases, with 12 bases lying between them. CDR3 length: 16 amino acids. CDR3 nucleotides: TGTGCCAGCTCACCCGCTCAAGTTAACTCTGGAAACACCATATATTTT. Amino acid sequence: CASSPAQVNSGNTIYF.

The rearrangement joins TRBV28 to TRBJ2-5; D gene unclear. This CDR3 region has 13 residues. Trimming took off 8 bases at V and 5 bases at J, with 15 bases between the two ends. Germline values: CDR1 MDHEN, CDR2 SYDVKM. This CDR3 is CASRDLSGETQYF. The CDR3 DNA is TGTGCCAGCCGAGACCTCAGTGGGGAGACCCAGTACTTC.

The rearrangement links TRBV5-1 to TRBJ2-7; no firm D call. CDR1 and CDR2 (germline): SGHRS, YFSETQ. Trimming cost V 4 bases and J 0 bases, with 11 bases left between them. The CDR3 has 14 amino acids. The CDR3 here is CASSPDTTSYEQYF. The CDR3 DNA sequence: TGCGCCAGCAGCCCAGACACTACCTCCTACGAGCAGTACTTC.

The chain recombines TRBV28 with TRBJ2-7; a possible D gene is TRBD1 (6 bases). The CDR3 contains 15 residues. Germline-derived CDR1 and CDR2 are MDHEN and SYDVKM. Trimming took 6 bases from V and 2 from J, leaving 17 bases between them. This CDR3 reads CASSPGTSQAYEQYF. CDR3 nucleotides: TGTGCCAGCAGCCCGGGGACAAGTCAAGCCTACGAGCAGTACTTC.

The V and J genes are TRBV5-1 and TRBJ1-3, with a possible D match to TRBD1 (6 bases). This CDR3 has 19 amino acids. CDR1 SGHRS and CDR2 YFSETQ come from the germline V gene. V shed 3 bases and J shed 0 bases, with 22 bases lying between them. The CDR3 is CASSSPRGLQGNSGNTIYF. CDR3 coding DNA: TGCGCCAGCAGCTCTCCGCGGGGTTTACAGGGAAACTCTGGAAACACCATATATTTT.

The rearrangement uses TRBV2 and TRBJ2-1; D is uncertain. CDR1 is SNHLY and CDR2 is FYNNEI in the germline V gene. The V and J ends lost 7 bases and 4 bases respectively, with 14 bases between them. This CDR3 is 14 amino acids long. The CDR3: CASILETRYNEQFF. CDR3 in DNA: TGTGCCAGCATTTTAGAGACAAGATACAATGAGCAGTTCTTC.

DNA of the CDR3: TGTGCCAGCAGCATCGCCGGGACAGGGGGTATACAGACCCAGTACTTC. This gives the protein CASSIAGTGGIQTQYF. The chain uses TRBV12-3 or TRBV12-4 and TRBJ2-5; 11 positions match TRBD1. Trimming removed 6 bases from V and 6 bases from J; junction bases left unmatched: 12. The CDR3 sequence is 16 residues long.

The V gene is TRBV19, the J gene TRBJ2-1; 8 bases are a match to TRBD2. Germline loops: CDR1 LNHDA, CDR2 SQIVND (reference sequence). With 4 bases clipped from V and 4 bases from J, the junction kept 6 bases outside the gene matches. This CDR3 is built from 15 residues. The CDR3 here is CASSTGTSVYNEQFF. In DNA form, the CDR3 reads TGTGCCAGTAGTACTGGGACTAGTGTGTACAATGAGCAGTTCTTC.

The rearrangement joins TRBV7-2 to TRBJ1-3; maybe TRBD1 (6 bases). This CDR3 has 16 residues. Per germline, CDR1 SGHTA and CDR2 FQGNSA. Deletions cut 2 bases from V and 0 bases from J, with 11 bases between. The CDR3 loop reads CASSLRQALSGNTIYF. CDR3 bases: TGTGCCAGCAGCTTAAGACAGGCCCTCTCTGGAAACACCATATATTTT.

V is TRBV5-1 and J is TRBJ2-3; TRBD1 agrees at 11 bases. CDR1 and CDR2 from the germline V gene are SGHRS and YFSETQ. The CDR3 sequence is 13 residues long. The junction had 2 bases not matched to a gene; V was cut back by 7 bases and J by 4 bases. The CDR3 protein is CASGGQGADTQYF. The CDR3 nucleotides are TGCGCCAGCGGGGGACAGGGGGCAGATACGCAGTATTTT. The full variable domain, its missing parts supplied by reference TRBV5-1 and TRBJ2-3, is KAGVTQTPRYLIKTRGQQVTLSCSPISGHRSVSWYQQTPGQGLQFLFEYFSETQRNKGNFPGRFSGRQFSNSRSEMNVSTLELGDSALYLCASGGQGADTQYFGPGTRLTVL.

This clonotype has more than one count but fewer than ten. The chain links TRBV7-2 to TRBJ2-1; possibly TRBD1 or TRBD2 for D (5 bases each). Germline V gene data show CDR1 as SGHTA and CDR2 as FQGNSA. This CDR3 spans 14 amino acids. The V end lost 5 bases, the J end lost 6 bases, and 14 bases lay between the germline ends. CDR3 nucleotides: TGTGCCAGCAGCCCTGGGACCTTAGGCAATGAGCAGTTCTTC. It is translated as CASSPGTLGNEQFF.

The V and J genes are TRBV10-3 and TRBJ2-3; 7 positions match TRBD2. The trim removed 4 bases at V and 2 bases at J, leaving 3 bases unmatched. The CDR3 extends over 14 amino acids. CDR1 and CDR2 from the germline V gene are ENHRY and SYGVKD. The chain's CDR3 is CAISGGGTTDTQYF. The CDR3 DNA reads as TGTGCCATCAGTGGGGGGGGGACCACAGATACGCAGTATTTT.

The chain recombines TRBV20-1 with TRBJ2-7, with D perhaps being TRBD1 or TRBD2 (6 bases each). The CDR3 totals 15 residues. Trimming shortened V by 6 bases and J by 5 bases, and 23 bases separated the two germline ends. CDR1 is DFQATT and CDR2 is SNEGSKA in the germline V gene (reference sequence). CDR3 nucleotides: TGCAGTGCCACCATCGGAAGGGGGGCGCCCCACGAGCAGTACTTC. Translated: CSATIGRGAPHEQYF.

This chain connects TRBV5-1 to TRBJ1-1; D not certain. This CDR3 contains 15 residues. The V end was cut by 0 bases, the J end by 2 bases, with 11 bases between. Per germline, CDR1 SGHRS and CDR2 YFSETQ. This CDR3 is CASSLDPLSNTEAFF. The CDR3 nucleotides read TGCGCCAGCAGCTTGGACCCTCTGTCTAACACTGAAGCTTTCTTT.

The CDR3 reads CASSLLTQNTGELFF. The CDR3 coding sequence is TGTGCCAGCAGCTTACTTACACAGAACACCGGGGAGCTGTTTTTT. The chain links TRBV7-3 to TRBJ2-2, with unresolved D. CDR3 length equals 15 residues. Germline V lookup: CDR1 SGHTA, CDR2 FQGTGA. Between the trimmed V and J ends, which lost 2 bases and 1 base, there was a span of 8 bases. Together with reference TRBV7-3 and TRBJ2-2, the CDR3 gives the full variable domain: GAGVSQTPSNKVTEKGKYVELRCDPISGHTALYWYRQSLGQGPEFLIYFQGTGAADDSGLPNDRFFAVRPEGSVSTLKIQRTERGDSAVYLCASSLLTQNTGELFFGEGSRLTVL.